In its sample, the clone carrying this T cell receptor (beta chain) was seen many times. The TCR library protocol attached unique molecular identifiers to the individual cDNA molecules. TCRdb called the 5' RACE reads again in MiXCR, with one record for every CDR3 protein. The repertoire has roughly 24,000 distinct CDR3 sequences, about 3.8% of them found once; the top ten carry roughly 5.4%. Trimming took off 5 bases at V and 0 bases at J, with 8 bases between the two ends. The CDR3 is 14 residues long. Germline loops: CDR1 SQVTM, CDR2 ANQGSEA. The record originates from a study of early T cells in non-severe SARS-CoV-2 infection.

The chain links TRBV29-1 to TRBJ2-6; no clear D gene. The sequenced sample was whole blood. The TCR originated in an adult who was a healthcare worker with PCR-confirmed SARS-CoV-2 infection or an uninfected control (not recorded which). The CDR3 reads CSVIDFSGANVLTF. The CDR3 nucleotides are TGCAGCGTTATCGATTTCTCTGGGGCCAACGTCCTGACTTTC.